This TCR beta chain was sequenced for a study of CD8 T cells in ankylosing spondylitis. Study-wide results and caveats: In peripheral blood, disease-linked CD8+ clones occurred at relatively low frequencies.

The CDR3 covers 14 residues. Germline loops: CDR1 MGHDK, CDR2 SYGVNS. V gave up 5 bases and J gave up 4 bases, with 12 bases separating them. The authors made TCR beta libraries by quantitative 5'-RACE with molecular barcodes. TCRdb recomputed calls from the 5' RACE reads with MiXCR, one row per CDR3 protein. Found here are 250,000 to 400,000 distinct CDR3 sequences, 11% of them singletons; the top ten hold roughly 9.2%. As to this clonotype: Its antigen is unidentified.

This TCR came from a female donor with ankylosing spondylitis or in good health (not recorded which). Sequences were obtained from blood, either unsorted or a sorted T cell fraction (not recorded which). The chain combines TRBV25-1 with TRBJ2-1; D is possibly TRBD1 (6 bases). The CDR3: CASSPYGQYNEQFF. The CDR3 bases are TGTGCCAGCAGTCCCTACGGACAGTACAATGAGCAGTTCTTC.